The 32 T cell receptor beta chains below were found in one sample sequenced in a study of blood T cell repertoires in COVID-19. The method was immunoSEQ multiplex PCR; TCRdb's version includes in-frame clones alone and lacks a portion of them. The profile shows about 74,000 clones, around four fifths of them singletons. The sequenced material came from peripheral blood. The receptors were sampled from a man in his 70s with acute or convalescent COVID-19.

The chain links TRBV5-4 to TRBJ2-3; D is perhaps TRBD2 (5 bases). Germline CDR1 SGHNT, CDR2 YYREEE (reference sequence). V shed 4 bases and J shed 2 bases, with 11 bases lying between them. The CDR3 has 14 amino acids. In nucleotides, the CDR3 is TGTGCCAGCAGCCCAGGAGGACTCACAGATACGCAGTATTTT. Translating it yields CASSPGGLTDTQYF.

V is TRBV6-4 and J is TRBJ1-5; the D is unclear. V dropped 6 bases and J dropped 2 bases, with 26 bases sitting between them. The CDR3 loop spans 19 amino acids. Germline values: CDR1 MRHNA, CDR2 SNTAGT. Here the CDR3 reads CASRGSEGSMAPRNQPQHF. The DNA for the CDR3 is TGTGCCAGCAGAGGCTCCGAGGGCTCAATGGCTCCTCGCAATCAGCCCCAGCATTTT.

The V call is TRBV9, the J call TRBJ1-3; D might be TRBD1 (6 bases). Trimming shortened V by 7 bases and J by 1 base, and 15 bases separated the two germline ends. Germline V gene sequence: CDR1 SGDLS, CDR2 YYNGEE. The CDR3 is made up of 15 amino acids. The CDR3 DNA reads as TGTGCCAGCGCACCAGGACAGTCTTCTGGAAACACCATATATTTT. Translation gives CASAPGQSSGNTIYF.

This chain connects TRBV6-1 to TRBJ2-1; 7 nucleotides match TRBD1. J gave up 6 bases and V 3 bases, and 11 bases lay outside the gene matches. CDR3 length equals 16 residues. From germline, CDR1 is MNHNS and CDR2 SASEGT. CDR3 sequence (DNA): TGTGCCAGCAGTGAGGTCCCGACAGGGAGACCCAATGAGCAGTTCTTC. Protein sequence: CASSEVPTGRPNEQFF.

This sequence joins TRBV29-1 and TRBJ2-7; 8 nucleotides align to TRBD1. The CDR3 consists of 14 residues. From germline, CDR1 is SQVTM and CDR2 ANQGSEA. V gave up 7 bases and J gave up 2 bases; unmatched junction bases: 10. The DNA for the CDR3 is TGCAGCGCCATTGGGACAGGCCAAACCTACGAGCAGTACTTC. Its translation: CSAIGTGQTYEQYF.

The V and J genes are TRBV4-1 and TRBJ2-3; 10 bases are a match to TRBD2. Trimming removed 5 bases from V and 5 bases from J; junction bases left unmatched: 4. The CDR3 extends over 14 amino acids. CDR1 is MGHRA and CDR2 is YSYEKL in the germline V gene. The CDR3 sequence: CASSYSGRIDTQYF. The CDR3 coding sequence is TGCGCCAGCAGCTATAGCGGGAGGATAGATACGCAGTATTTT.

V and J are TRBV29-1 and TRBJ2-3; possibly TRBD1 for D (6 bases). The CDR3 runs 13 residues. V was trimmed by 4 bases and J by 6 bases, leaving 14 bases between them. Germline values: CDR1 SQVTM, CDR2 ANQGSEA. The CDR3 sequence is CSVVRQEWDTQYF. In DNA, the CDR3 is TGCAGCGTTGTTCGACAGGAGTGGGATACGCAGTATTTT.

The DNA for the CDR3 is TGTGCCAGCAGTGGCCCAACCGGGGACACATACTACGAGCAGTACTTC. The encoded protein is CASSGPTGDTYYEQYF. The chain has TRBV2 and TRBJ2-7; perhaps TRBD1 as D (6 bases). From germline, CDR1 is SNHLY and CDR2 FYNNEI. The CDR3 is made up of 16 amino acids. With 4 bases removed from V and 3 bases from J, the gap between germline ends came to 19 bases.

The CDR3 DNA sequence: TGTGCCATCAGTGATCCCAGGGGGCCGAACACTGAAGCTTTCTTT. Translating gives CAISDPRGPNTEAFF. This rearrangement joins TRBV10-3 to TRBJ1-1; TRBD1 matches 8 bases. V lost 3 bases to trimming and J lost 1 base; unmatched junction nucleotides: 4. Per the germline V gene, CDR1 is ENHRY and CDR2 is SYGVKD. The CDR3 has 15 residues.

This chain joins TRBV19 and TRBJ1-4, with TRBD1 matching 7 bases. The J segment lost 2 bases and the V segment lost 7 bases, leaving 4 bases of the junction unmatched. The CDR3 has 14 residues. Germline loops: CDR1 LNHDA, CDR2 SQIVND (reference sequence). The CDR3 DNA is TGTGCCAGTAAGCTACAGGGGACTAATGAAAAACTGTTTTTT. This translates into CASKLQGTNEKLFF.

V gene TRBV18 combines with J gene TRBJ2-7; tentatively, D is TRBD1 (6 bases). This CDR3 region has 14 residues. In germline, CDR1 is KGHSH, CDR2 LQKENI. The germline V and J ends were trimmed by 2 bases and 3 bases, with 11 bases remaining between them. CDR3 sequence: CASSPTTGIYEQYF. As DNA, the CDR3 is TGTGCCAGCTCACCAACCACAGGGATCTACGAGCAGTACTTC.

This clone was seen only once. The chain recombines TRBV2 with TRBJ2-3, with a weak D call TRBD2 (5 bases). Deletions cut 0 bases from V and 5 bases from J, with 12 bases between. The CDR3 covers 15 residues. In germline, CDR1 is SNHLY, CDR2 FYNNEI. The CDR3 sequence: CASSEAGLAVDTQYF. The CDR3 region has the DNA TGTGCCAGCAGTGAAGCGGGTCTAGCAGTAGATACGCAGTATTTT.

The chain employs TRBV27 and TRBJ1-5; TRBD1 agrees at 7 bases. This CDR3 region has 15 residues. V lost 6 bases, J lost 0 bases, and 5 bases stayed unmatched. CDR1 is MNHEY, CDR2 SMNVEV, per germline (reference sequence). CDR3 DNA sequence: TGTGCCAGCAGCCAGGGGGGATATAGCAATCAGCCCCAGCATTTT. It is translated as CASSQGGYSNQPQHF.

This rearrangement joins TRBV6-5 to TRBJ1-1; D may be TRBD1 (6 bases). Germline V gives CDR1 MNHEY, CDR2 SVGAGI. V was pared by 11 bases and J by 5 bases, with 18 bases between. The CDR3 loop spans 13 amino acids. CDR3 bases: TGTGCCGGGACATCAACAGGTCTTACTGAAGCTTTCTTT. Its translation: CAGTSTGLTEAFF.

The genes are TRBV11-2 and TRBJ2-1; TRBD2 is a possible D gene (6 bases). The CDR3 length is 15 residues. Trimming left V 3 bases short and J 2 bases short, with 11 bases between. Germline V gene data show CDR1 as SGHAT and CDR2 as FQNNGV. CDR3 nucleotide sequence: TGTGCCAGCAGCTTCGCAGGGACTCCCTACAATGAGCAGTTCTTC. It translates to CASSFAGTPYNEQFF.

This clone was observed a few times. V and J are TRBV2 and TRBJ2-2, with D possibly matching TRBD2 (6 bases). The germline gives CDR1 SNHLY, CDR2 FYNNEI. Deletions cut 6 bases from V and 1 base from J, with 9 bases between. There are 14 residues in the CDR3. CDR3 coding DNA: TGTGCCAGCAGCGGGACTTTGAACACCGGGGAGCTGTTTTTT. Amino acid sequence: CASSGTLNTGELFF.

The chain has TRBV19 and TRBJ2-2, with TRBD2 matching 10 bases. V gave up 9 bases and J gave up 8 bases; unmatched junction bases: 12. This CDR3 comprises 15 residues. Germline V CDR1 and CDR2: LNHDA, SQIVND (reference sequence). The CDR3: CASRRTSGRAGELFF. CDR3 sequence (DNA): TGTGCCAGCCGGCGGACTAGCGGCCGGGCGGGGGAGCTGTTTTTT.

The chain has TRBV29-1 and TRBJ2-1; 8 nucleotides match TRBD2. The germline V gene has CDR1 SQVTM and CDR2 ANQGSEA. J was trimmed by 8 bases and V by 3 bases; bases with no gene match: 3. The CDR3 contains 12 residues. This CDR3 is CSVDSGGDEQFF. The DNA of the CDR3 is TGCAGCGTTGACTCGGGAGGGGATGAGCAGTTCTTC.

CDR3 sequence (DNA): TGTGCCAGCAGCTTACGCGCTAGCGTGTCTTTCTCCGGGGACAATGAGCAGTTCTTC. Its protein is CASSLRASVSFSGDNEQFF. The genes are TRBV7-2 and TRBJ2-1, with D maybe TRBD2 (6 bases). The germline V and J ends were trimmed by 2 bases and 5 bases, with 25 bases remaining between them. The CDR3 is 19 amino acids. Germline values: CDR1 SGHTA, CDR2 FQGNSA.

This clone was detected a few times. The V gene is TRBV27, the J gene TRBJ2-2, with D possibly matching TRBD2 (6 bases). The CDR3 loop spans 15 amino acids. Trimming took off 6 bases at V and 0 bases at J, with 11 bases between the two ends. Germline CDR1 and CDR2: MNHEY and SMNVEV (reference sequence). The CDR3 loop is CASRRDSTNTGELFF. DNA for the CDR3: TGTGCCAGCAGAAGGGACTCAACGAACACCGGGGAGCTGTTTTTT.

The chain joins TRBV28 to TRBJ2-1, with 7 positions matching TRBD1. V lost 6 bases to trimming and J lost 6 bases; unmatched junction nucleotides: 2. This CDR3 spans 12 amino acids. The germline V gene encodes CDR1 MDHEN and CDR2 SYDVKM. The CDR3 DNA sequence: TGTGCCAGCAGCAGGGGGACCAATGAGCAGTTCTTC. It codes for CASSRGTNEQFF.

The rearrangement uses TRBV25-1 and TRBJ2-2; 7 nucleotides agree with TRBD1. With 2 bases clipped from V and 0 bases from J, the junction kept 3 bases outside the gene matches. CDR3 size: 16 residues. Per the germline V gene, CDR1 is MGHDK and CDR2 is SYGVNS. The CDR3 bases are TGTGCCAGCAGTGAAATGCAGGGGGCGAACACCGGGGAGCTGTTTTTT. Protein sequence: CASSEMQGANTGELFF.

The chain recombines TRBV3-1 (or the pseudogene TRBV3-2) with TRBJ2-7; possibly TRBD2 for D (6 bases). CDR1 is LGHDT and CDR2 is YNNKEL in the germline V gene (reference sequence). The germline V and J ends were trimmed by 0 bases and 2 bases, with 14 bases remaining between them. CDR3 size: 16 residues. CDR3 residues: CASSQDRGLSAYEQYF. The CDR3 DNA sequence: TGTGCCAGCAGCCAAGATCGCGGACTATCGGCCTACGAGCAGTACTTC.

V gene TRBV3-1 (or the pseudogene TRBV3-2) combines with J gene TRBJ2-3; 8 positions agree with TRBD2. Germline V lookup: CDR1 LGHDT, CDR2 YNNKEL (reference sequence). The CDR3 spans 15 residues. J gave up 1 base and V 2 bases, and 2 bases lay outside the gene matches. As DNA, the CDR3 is TGTGCCAGCAGCCAAACTAGCGGTGGCACAGATACGCAGTATTTT. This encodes CASSQTSGGTDTQYF.

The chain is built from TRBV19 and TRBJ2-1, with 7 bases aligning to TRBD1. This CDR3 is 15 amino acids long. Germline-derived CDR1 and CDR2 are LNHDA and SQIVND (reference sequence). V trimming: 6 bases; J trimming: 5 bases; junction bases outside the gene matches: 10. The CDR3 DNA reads TGTGCCAGTAGCCCGACAGGGCTGTGGGACAATGAGCAGTTCTTC. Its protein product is CASSPTGLWDNEQFF.

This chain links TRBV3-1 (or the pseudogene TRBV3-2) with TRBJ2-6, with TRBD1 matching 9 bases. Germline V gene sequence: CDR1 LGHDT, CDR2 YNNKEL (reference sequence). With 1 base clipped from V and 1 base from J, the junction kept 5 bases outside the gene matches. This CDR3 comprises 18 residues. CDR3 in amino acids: CASSQVQGQGSGANVLTF. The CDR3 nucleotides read TGTGCCAGCAGCCAAGTTCAAGGACAGGGGTCTGGGGCCAACGTCCTGACTTTC.

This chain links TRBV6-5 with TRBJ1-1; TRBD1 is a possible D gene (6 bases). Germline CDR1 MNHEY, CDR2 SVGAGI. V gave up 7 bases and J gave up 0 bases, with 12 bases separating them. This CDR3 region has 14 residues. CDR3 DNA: TGTGCCAGCACCCGCGACAGGTTGAACACTGAAGCTTTCTTT. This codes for CASTRDRLNTEAFF.

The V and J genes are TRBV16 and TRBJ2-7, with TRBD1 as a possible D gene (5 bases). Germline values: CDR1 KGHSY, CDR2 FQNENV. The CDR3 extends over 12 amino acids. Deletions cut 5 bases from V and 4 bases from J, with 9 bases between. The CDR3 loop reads CASSVQDYEQYF. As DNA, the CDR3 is TGTGCCAGCAGCGTACAGGATTACGAGCAGTACTTC.

The DNA for the CDR3 is TGTGCCAGTAGTACCCCGACAGGGGGGACCTACAATGAGCAGTTCTTC. Translation gives CASSTPTGGTYNEQFF. The chain combines TRBV19 with TRBJ2-1; 9 bases match TRBD1. V shed 4 bases, J shed 2 bases, and the junction held 6 bases outside the gene matches. The CDR3 totals 16 residues. Per the germline V gene, CDR1 is LNHDA and CDR2 is SQIVND (reference sequence).

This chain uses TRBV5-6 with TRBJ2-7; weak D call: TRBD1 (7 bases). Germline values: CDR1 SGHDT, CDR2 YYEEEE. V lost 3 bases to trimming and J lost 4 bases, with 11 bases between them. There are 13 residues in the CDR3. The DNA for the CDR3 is TGTGCCAGCAGCTCGCCAGGGGGGTACGAGCAGTACTTC. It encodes CASSSPGGYEQYF. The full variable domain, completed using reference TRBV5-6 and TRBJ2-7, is DAGVTQSPTHLIKTRGQQVTLRCSPKSGHDTVSWYQQALGQGPQFIFQYYEEEERQRGNFPDRFSGHQFPNYSSELNVNALLLGDSALYLCASSSPGGYEQYFGPGTRLTVT.

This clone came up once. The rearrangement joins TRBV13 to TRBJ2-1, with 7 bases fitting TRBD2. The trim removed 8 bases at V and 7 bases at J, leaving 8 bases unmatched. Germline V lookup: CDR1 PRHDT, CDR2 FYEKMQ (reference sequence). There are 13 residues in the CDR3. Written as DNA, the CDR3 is TGTGCCAGCCGGGAGGAGGGCTGGAATGAGCAGTTCTTC. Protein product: CASREEGWNEQFF.

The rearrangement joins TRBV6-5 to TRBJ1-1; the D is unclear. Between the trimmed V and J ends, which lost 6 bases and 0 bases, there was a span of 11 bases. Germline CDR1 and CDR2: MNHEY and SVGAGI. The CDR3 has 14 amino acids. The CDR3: CASRRRQMNTEAFF. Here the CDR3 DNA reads TGTGCCAGCAGGAGGCGGCAGATGAACACTGAAGCTTTCTTT.